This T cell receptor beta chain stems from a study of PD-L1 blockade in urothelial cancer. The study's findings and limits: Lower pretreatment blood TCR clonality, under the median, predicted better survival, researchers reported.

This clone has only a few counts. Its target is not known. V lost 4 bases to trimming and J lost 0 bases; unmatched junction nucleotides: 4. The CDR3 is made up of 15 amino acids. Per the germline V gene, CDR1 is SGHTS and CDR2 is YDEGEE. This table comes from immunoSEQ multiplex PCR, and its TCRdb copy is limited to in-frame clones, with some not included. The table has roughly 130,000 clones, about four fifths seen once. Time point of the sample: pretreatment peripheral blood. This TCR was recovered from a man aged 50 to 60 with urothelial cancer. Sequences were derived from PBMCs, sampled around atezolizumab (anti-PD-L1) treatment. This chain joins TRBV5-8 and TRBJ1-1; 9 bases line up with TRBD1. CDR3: CASSRRTGVNTEAFF. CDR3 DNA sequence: TGTGCCAGCAGCCGCAGGACAGGGGTGAACACTGAAGCTTTCTTT.